This note documents a single T cell receptor beta chain sequence. The antigen this receptor binds is unknown. One base away there is no much larger clone; base qualities are not given. The junction shows trimming of 8 bases on V and 2 bases on J, plus 9 bases between the germline ends. CDR1 and CDR2 were assigned from the germline V gene as ENHRY and SYGVKD. From the cysteine up to the phenylalanine, the CDR3 has a length of 12 residues. Solely the CDR3 DNA is kept, with 36 bases framed from the first base. This entry is derived from a study of shared clonotypes between healthy human individuals (dated by TCRdb to the early 2020s). A note on the overall study: A couple of women and a few men aged 18 to 49 years were included in the cohort. For each donor, CD4 naive and CD4 memory were each given three plates, CD8 naive was given two plates, and CD8 memory was given one plate. To estimate repertoire size and how much clonotypes are shared between individuals, the study performed deep sequencing of blood TCR repertoires from 4 to 6 healthy adults. To increase sequencing depth and limit assay-specific biases, TCR repertoire library preparation and sequencing were carried out by different laboratories using diverse techniques. Per donor, leukapheresis produced somewhere between about 0.94 and 10 billion PBMCs. The research as a whole found: Pairwise subsampling indicated that sequencing depth was expected to affect the degree of clonotype sharing among donors. Sampling was limited to blood, and TCR repertoires in tissue likely differ from TCR repertoires in blood. Because the study included a small number of donors, the genetic and exposure-history diversity represented was limited. Clonotypes shared by all four sorted-subset donors showed higher generation probabilities than non-shared clonotypes. Even with the large sequencing depth, rarefaction of the sorted-subset datasets indicated that sequencing was incomplete. Roughly 5.2% of naive CD4, 3.5% of naive CD8, approximately 2.2% of memory CD4, and more than 0.35% of memory CD8 clonotypes were shared across several donors. Larger estimated clonotype richness was generally found for naive subsets than for memory subsets.

The donors were healthy, HIV-negative adults with no recently reported acute infections or vaccinations. Only Caucasian adults living in Nashville, Tennessee, USA were represented among the donors. CD4+ T cells were enriched by magnetic negative selection, after which naive cells were positively selected on CD45RA and the negative fraction was taken as the memory subset. Blood was obtained by leukapheresis, after which PBMCs were separated by Ficoll-Histopaque density gradient centrifugation and cryopreserved in liquid nitrogen vapor phase. Purity and quantity of every magnetically sorted T cell population were checked by analytical flow cytometry. From each sorted fraction, genomic DNA was isolated and quantified by UV absorbance on a Nanodrop 2000c. TCR CDR3 regions were amplified from genomic DNA by multiplex PCR using the deep immunoSEQ assay. Extracted genomic DNA from each cell subset was distributed evenly across all wells of several immunoSEQ 96-well plates, and each plate was treated as a replicate. For sorted subsets, each replicate PCR was loaded with roughly 190 ng genomic DNA, equivalent to 25,000 to 35,000 T cell genomes. Purified libraries were quantified with a Qubit 3.0 fluorometer, sized on a Bioanalyzer 2100, and re-quantified with the KAPA Library Quantification kit. Every immunoSEQ 96-well plate was sequenced on a separate single-read 150-cycle Illumina NextSeq 550 flow cell. In the authors' own workflow: Because the immunoSEQ output held only junctional sequences and lacked quality scores, the filtering could not match the filtering applied to full-length reads. Sequences were annotated with PyIR, a Python wrapper for IgBLAST v1.9, and V/J genes and CDR3 were assigned using IMGT germline references. Any read was removed if the V/J assignment was weak (E-value above 1e-6), the CDR3 was missing, or the read contained stop codons, out-of-frame junctions, or ambiguous translated residues. V3J clonotypes were defined by identical inferred V gene, J gene, and CDR3 amino acid sequence. Percentage overlap between repertoires was computed as shared unique clonotypes divided by the size of the smaller repertoire. Three approaches were used to assess repertoire richness: RTK rarefaction, the Chao1 estimator, and Recon v2.1 estimates of unobserved clonotypes. Generation probabilities were computed with OLGA for all TCRbeta clonotypes obtained by the gDNA method from a handful of donors. Not all clones reach the TCRdb copy of this immuneACCESS table, which keeps in-frame sequences only. Checked studies attribute under half of the gap to unresolved V genes and leave the rest unexplained. The V and J calls and clone size come from that table; D and trimming were worked out from the DNA. The sample has 800,000 to 1,200,000 clones on record, about 84% of them singletons. The ten largest account for 0.4% to 0.55% of the sample.

The sequencing input was memory CD4+ T cells from PBMCs. The cell subset or site label on this specimen signifies: CD45RA-negative fraction. The rearrangement joined TRBV10-3 to TRBJ1-2; no D segment can be confidently identified. This receptor was taken from a young man in good health. Some clones in this sample may be carry-over from other donors' samples. CDR3 loop: CAIGSGNYGYTF. Read as DNA, the sequence is TGTGCCATCGGCTCAGGAAACTATGGCTACACCTTC.